Listed below are T cell receptor beta chains from one sample, sequenced in a study of blood T cell repertoires in COVID-19. The repertoire was sequenced with immunoSEQ multiplex PCR; TCRdb's copy has only in-frame clones and lacks some. The sample lists fewer than 150,000 clones, about four fifths occurring once. Sequenced material: peripheral blood. These receptors were taken from a human donor in a cohort sampled during active COVID-19. CDR3s include the opening cysteine and the closing phenylalanine or tryptophan. D genes are given only for firm matches. A clone size is listed for some rows: how often the clone was seen (once, few, many), or a class if it is expanded.

v_gene	abundance	j_gene	d_gene	CDR3aa	CDR3nt
TRBV5-4	.	TRBJ1-1	.	CASSTFAGLLNTEAFF	TGTGCCAGCAGCACCTTCGCAGGGTTATTGAACACTGAAGCTTTCTTT
TRBV2	few	TRBJ2-7	TRBD2	CASRRGSRYEQYF	TGTGCCAGCAGGCGGGGGAGCCGGTACGAGCAGTACTTC
TRBV7-7	.	TRBJ1-3	.	CASSLNPGARGGNTIYF	TGTGCTAGCAGCTTAAATCCGGGAGCGAGGGGTGGAAACACCATATATTTT
TRBV3-1/TRBV3-2	few	TRBJ1-5	.	CASSQGGGGLQPQHF	TGTGCCAGCAGCCAAGGAGGGGGGGGTTTACAGCCCCAGCATTTT
TRBV6-5	.	TRBJ1-3	TRBD1	CASRAGGGNTIYF	TGTGCCAGCAGGGCAGGGGGCGGAAACACCATATATTTT
TRBV2	once	TRBJ2-3	.	CASRGRLATDTQYF	TGTGCCAGCAGGGGTAGGCTAGCAACAGATACGCAGTATTTT
TRBV10-3	once	TRBJ2-1	.	CAISETLSSYNEQFF	TGTGCCATCAGTGAGACCCTAAGCTCCTACAATGAGCAGTTCTTC
TRBV24-1	.	TRBJ2-3	.	CATSDTDLGTQYF	TGTGCCACCAGTGATACAGACCTGGGTACGCAGTATTTT
TRBV2	many	TRBJ2-7	.	CASSSRLVGTDEQYF	TGTGCCAGCAGTTCGAGACTAGTGGGGACTGACGAGCAGTACTTC
TRBV19	.	TRBJ1-1	TRBD1	CASSVTYGTGFTEAFF	TGTGCCAGTAGTGTAACTTACGGGACAGGGTTCACTGAAGCTTTCTTT
TRBV15	.	TRBJ1-4	.	CATSRGRNEKLFF	TGTGCCACCAGCAGAGGTAGAAATGAAAAACTGTTTTTT
TRBV6-4	once	TRBJ2-5	.	CASSPNSGLLETQYF	TGTGCCAGCAGTCCTAATTCCGGTCTGCTAGAGACCCAGTACTTC
TRBV10-1	.	TRBJ1-4	.	CASSDPRRGDEKLFF	TGCGCCAGCAGTGACCCTCGGCGGGGGGATGAAAAACTGTTTTTT
TRBV6-5	once	TRBJ2-3	TRBD2	CASRRGNTADTQYF	TGTGCCAGCAGGCGGGGGAATACGGCAGATACGCAGTATTTT
TRBV28	.	TRBJ2-5	TRBD2	CASSSKGRLAGVGETQYF	TGTGCCAGCAGCTCAAAAGGGCGACTAGCGGGGGTGGGTGAGACCCAGTACTTC
TRBV6-5	.	TRBJ1-5	.	CASSQTDYSNQPQHF	TGTGCCAGCAGTCAGACGGACTATAGCAATCAGCCCCAGCATTTT
TRBV5-4	.	TRBJ2-1	TRBD2	CASSLLAGSYNEQFF	TGTGCCAGCAGCTTGCTAGCGGGGTCCTACAATGAGCAGTTCTTC
TRBV5-1	.	TRBJ1-3	.	CASSLAAGFGNTIYF	TGCGCCAGCAGCTTGGCCGCGGGGTTTGGAAACACCATATATTTT
TRBV6-1	.	TRBJ1-4	.	CASSETGEPNEKLFF	TGTGCCAGCAGTGAAACCGGGGAACCTAATGAAAAACTGTTTTTT
TRBV10-3	.	TRBJ1-3	.	CAISESADRWYSGNTIYF	TGTGCCATCAGTGAGTCAGCCGACAGGTGGTACTCTGGAAACACCATATATTTT
TRBV18	few	TRBJ2-1	.	CASSPRLEDEQFF	TGTGCCAGCTCACCACGTCTAGAGGATGAGCAGTTCTTC
TRBV7-2	.	TRBJ2-7	.	CASSSLSSYEQYF	TGTGCCAGCAGCTCGCTGAGCTCCTACGAGCAGTACTTC
TRBV6-5	.	TRBJ1-2	.	CASGDHRVEGYTF	TGTGCCAGCGGGGATCACAGGGTGGAGGGCTACACCTTC
TRBV6-6	.	TRBJ1-1	.	CASTRGWRPPPLRDTEAFF	TGTGCCAGCACTCGCGGGTGGAGGCCACCACCGCTTCGGGACACTGAAGCTTTCTTT
TRBV7-3	.	TRBJ1-1	TRBD1	CASSPGQGDPTEAFF	TGTGCCAGCAGCCCGGGACAGGGGGACCCCACTGAAGCTTTCTTT
TRBV24-1	.	TRBJ1-2	TRBD1	CATSDFTQGSYGYTF	TGTGCCACCAGTGATTTTACACAGGGGAGCTATGGCTACACCTTC
TRBV2	.	TRBJ1-5	TRBD1	CASSPGGGVTNQPQHF	TGTGCCAGCAGTCCAGGGGGTGGTGTAACCAATCAGCCCCAGCATTTT
TRBV19	.	TRBJ2-7	.	CASSIGAGFSSGSYEQYF	TGTGCCAGTAGTATAGGGGCAGGTTTTTCTTCTGGTTCCTACGAGCAGTACTTC
TRBV25-1	.	TRBJ2-2	TRBD1	CASSGIARDRGTGELFF	TGTGCCAGCAGTGGCATCGCCCGGGACAGGGGCACCGGGGAGCTGTTTTTT
TRBV5-5	.	TRBJ2-6	.	CASSLVPSGANVLTF	TGTGCCAGCAGCTTGGTCCCTTCTGGGGCCAACGTCCTGACTTTC
TRBV6-5	once	TRBJ1-1	.	CASSADSRKGTEAFF	TGTGCCAGCAGCGCAGACAGTCGTAAGGGCACTGAAGCTTTCTTT
TRBV25-1	.	TRBJ1-1	TRBD1	CASRETGVNTEAFF	TGTGCCAGCAGGGAGACAGGGGTGAACACTGAAGCTTTCTTT
TRBV7-2	.	TRBJ1-2	TRBD1	CASSLGTGGMVGGYTF	TGTGCCAGCAGCTTAGGGACAGGGGGTATGGTCGGAGGCTACACCTTC
TRBV11-2	.	TRBJ2-2	.	CASSWGGRGQDTGELFF	TGTGCCAGCAGCTGGGGGGGCAGGGGCCAGGACACCGGGGAGCTGTTTTTT
TRBV12-3/TRBV12-4	.	TRBJ2-5	TRBD2	CASSERTSGVNF	TGTGCCAGCAGTGAACGGACTAGCGGGGTAAACTTC
TRBV6-5	.	TRBJ1-5	.	CASRPTGLNQPQHF	TGTGCCAGCAGGCCCACAGGGCTTAATCAGCCCCAGCATTTT
TRBV4-1	.	TRBJ2-7	TRBD2	CASSQGLAGTGEQYF	TGCGCCAGCAGCCAAGGGCTAGCGGGGACGGGCGAGCAGTACTTC
TRBV10-2	.	TRBJ1-4	.	CASSELSTFNEKLFF	TGCGCCAGCAGTGAATTGTCGACTTTTAATGAAAAACTGTTTTTT
TRBV18	.	TRBJ2-4	.	CASSHSQGNIQYF	TGTGCCAGCTCGCACAGCCAGGGAAACATTCAGTACTTC
TRBV5-4	.	TRBJ1-1	TRBD1	CASSHRDRGVEAFF	TGTGCCAGCAGCCATAGAGACAGGGGCGTAGAAGCTTTCTTT
TRBV27	.	TRBJ2-3	TRBD2	CASSKRELTGTQYF	TGTGCCAGCTCCAAGCGGGAGCTTACGGGAACGCAGTATTTT
TRBV7-3	.	TRBJ1-4	.	CASSLMGGLNEKLFF	TGTGCCAGCAGCTTAATGGGGGGGTTAAATGAAAAACTGTTTTTT
TRBV7-9	.	TRBJ1-3	TRBD1	CAGRTGSGNTIYF	TGTGCCGGAAGGACAGGTTCTGGAAACACCATATATTTT
TRBV3-1/TRBV3-2	.	TRBJ1-4	.	CASSPGTTNEKLFF	TGTGCCAGCAGCCCCGGTACAACTAATGAAAAACTGTTTTTT
TRBV7-3	.	TRBJ1-6	.	CASSFRQGDSPLHF	TGTGCCAGCAGCTTTCGGCAGGGCGATTCACCCCTCCACTTT
TRBV4-1	.	TRBJ2-5	TRBD1	CASRSTGAETQYF	TGCGCCAGCAGAAGTACAGGGGCAGAGACCCAGTACTTC
TRBV5-1	.	TRBJ1-2	TRBD1	CASFMTGGAAGYTF	TGCGCCAGCTTCATGACAGGGGGTGCGGCTGGCTACACCTTC
TRBV4-1	few	TRBJ1-6	.	CASSQGRDLGDSPLHF	TGCGCCAGCAGCCAAGGAAGGGACTTGGGTGATTCACCCCTCCACTTT